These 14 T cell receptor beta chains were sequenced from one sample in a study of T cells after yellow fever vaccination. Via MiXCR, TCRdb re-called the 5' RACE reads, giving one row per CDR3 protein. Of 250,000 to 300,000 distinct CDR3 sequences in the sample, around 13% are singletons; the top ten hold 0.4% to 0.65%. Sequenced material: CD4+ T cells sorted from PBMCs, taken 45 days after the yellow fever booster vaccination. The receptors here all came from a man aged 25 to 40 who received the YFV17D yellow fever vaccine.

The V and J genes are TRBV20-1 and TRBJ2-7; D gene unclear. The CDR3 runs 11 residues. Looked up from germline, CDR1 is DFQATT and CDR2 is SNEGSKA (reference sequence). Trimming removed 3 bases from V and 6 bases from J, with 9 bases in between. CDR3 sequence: CSASRAREQYF. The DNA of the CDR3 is TGCAGTGCTAGTCGGGCACGCGAGCAGTACTTC.

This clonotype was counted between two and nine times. The CDR3 coding sequence is TGTGCCAGCAGTGAAAACAGCGATAACTATGGCTACACCTTC. It is translated as CASSENSDNYGYTF. The V gene is TRBV2, the J gene TRBJ1-2, with D unresolved. Germline loops: CDR1 SNHLY, CDR2 FYNNEI. The CDR3 contains 14 residues. V gave up 2 bases and J gave up 1 base, with 8 bases separating them.

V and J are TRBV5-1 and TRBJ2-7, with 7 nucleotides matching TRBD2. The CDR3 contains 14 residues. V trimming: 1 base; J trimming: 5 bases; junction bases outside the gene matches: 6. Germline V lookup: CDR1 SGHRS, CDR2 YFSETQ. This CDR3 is CASSLSGKSDEQYF. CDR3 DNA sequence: TGCGCCAGCAGCTTGAGCGGGAAGAGTGACGAGCAGTACTTC. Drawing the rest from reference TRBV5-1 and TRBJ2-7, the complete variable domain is KAGVTQTPRYLIKTRGQQVTLSCSPISGHRSVSWYQQTPGQGLQFLFEYFSETQRNKGNFPGRFSGRQFSNSRSEMNVSTLELGDSALYLCASSLSGKSDEQYFGPGTRLTVT.

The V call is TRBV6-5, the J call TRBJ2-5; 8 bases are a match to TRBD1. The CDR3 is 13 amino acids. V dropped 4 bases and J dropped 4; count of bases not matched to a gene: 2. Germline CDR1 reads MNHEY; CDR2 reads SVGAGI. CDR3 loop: CASSWGQAETQYF. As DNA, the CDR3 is TGTGCCAGCAGTTGGGGACAGGCAGAGACCCAGTACTTC.

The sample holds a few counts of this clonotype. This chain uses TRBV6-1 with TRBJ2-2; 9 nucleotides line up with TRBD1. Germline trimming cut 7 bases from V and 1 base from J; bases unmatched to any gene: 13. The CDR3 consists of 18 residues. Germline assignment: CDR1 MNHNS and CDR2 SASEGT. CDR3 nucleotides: TGTGCCAGCATCCCAATCGGGACAGGGAGGGGGAACACCGGGGAGCTGTTTTTT. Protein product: CASIPIGTGRGNTGELFF.

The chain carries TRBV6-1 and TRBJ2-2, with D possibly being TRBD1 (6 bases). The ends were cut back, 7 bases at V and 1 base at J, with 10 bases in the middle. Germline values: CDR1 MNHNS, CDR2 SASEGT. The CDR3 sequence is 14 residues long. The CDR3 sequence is CASNVGGNTGELFF. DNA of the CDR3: TGTGCCAGCAATGTAGGGGGGAACACCGGGGAGCTGTTTTTT.

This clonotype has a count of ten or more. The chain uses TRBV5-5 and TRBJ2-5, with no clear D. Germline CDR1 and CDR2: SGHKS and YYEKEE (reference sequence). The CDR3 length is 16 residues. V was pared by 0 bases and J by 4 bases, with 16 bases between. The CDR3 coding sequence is TGTGCCAGCAGCTTGGGCGTGACAACGGACCTAGAGACCCAGTACTTC. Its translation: CASSLGVTTDLETQYF.

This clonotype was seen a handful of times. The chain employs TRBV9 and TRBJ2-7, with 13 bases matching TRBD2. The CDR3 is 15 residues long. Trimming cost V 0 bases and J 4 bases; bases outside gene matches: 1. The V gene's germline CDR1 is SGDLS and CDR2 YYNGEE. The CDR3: CASSVGLAGGYEQYF. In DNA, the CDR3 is TGTGCCAGCAGCGTAGGACTAGCGGGAGGATACGAGCAGTACTTC.

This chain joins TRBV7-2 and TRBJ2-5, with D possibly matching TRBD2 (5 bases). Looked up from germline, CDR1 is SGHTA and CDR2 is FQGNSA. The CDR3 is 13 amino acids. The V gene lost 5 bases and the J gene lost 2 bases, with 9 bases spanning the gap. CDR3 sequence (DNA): TGTGCCAGCAGCCGCGAGCGGCAAGAGACCCAGTACTTC. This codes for CASSRERQETQYF.

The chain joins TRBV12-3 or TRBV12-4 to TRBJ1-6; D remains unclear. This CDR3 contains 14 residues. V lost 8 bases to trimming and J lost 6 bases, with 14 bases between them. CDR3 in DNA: TGTGCCAGCTCCCGGAAGGATCTTAATTCACCCCTCCACTTT. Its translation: CASSRKDLNSPLHF.

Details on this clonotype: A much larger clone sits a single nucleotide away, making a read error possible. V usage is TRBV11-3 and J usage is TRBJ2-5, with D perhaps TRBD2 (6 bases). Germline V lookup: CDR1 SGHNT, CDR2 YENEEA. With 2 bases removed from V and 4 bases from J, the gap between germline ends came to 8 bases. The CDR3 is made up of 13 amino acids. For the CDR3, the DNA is TGTGCCAGCAGCTTAATGGGGGGAGAGACCCAGTACTTC. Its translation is CASSLMGGETQYF.

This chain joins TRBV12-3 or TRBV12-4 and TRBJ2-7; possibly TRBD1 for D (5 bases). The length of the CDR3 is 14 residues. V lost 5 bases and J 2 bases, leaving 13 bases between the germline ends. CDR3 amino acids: CASSPSTGPYEQYF. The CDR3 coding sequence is TGTGCCAGCAGTCCAAGTACAGGACCCTACGAGCAGTACTTC.

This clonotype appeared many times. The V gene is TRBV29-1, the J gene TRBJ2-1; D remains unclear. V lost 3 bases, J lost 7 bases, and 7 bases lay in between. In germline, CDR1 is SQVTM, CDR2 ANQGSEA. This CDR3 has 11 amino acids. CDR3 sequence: CSVENPNEQFF. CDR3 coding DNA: TGCAGCGTTGAGAATCCAAATGAGCAGTTCTTC.

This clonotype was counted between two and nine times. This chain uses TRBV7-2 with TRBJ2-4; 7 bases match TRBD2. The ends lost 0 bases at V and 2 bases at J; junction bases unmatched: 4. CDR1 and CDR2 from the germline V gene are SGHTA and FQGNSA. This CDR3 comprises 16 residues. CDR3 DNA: TGTGCCAGCAGCTTAGCTAGCGGGTCAACCAAAAACATTCAGTACTTC. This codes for CASSLASGSTKNIQYF. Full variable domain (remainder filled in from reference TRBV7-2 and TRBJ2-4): GAGVSQSPSNKVTEKGKDVELRCDPISGHTALYWYRQSLGQGLEFLIYFQGNSAPDKSGLPSDRFSAERTGGSVSTLTIQRTQQEDSAVYLCASSLASGSTKNIQYFGAGTRLSVL.